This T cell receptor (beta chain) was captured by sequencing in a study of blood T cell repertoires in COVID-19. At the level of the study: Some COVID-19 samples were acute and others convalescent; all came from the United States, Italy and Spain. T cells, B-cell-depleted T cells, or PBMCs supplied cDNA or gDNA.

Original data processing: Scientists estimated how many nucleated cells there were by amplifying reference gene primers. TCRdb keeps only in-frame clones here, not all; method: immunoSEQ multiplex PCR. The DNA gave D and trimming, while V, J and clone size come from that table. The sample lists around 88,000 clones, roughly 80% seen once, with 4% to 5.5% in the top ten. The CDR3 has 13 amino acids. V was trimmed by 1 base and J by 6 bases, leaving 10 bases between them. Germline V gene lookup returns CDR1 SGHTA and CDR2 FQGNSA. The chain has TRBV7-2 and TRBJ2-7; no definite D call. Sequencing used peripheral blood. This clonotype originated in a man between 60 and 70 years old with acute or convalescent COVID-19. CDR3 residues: CASSLGLASEQYF. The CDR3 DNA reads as TGTGCCAGCAGCTTAGGATTAGCATCCGAGCAGTACTTC. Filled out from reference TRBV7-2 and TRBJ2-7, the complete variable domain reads GAGVSQSPSNKVTEKGKDVELRCDPISGHTALYWYRQSLGQGLEFLIYFQGNSAPDKSGLPSDRFSAERTGGSVSTLTIQRTQQEDSAVYLCASSLGLASEQYFGPGTRLTVT.